The subject of this entry is one TCR beta chain. The identical CDR3 is also encoded by other nucleotide sequences in the sample. This sample was taken from a study of shared clonotypes between healthy human individuals. On the study more broadly: Researchers drew samples from a couple of women and three men aged 18 to 49.

Repertoires were generated with immunoSEQ multiplex PCR, while TCRdb's copy carries only in-frame clones and drops some. The data show about 2,500,000 clones, 90% to 95% seen once. CDR1 and CDR2 from the germline V gene are SGHTA and FQGNSA. The CDR3 runs 15 residues. V gave up 1 base and J gave up 3 bases, with 10 bases separating them. The chain combines TRBV7-2 with TRBJ2-1; D might be TRBD2 (6 bases). Sequenced sample: naive CD4+ T cells sorted from blood. Subset meaning: CD45RA+ positively selected. This clonotype originated in a man younger than 35 in good health. CDR3 sequence reads: CASSLEAGRYNEQFF. In DNA form, the CDR3 reads TGTGCCAGCAGCTTAGAAGCGGGCCGCTACAATGAGCAGTTCTTC.